This T cell receptor (beta chain) was captured by sequencing in a study of B cell selection in AIRE deficiency. Study conclusions and caveats: Patient Tconv cells held 30% to 35% of Treg sequences shared by healthy donors. Only about 10% of over 3,000 shared Treg sequences were patient-specific; 30% to 40% healthy-specific.

CD4+CD127+ cells were sorted as the conventional CD4 T cells. Comments on this clone: Its antigen is unknown.

V shed 3 bases and J shed 4 bases, with 9 bases lying between them. From germline, CDR1 is MNHEY and CDR2 SVGAGI. The CDR3 spans 13 residues. Study processing details: Approximately 99,000 patient and 1.3x10^5 or so healthy donor in-frame TCRbeta sequences came from conventional T cells. Assay used: immunoSEQ multiplex PCR; TCRdb lists only in-frame clones, some missing. The DNA gave D and trimming, while V, J and clone size come from that table. The table has about 27,000 clones, 95% to 96% seen once. The TCR originated in a human donor in good health. Material for sequencing was CD4+CD127+ conventional T cells sorted from PBMCs. The chain is built from TRBV6-5 and TRBJ1-2, with D possibly being TRBD1 (5 bases). CDR3 DNA: TGTGCCAGCAGTTATCCAGGGACCTATGGCTACACCTTC. Protein product: CASSYPGTYGYTF.